This T cell receptor beta chain was sequenced for a study of cytomegalovirus exposure and HLA in healthy donors. PCR amplification relied on 60 Vbeta primers (plus 13 Jbeta primers). Repertoires were generated with immunoSEQ multiplex PCR, while TCRdb's copy carries only in-frame clones and drops some. In the table there are over 200,000 clones, 70% to 80% of which are singletons. Whole-study findings and limits: A later analysis found that most CMV-associated TCR beta chains appeared HLA-restricted.

Turning to this clone: Its antigen remains unknown.

Germline lookup yields CDR1 SEHNR and CDR2 FQNEAQ (reference sequence). The CDR3 is 17 amino acids. V lost 4 bases and J lost 6; bases outside the gene matches: 16. This clonotype was obtained from a woman aged 60-70 years in good health and CMV-seropositive. Input material: PBMCs. The chain has TRBV7-9 and TRBJ1-2, with 8 nucleotides matching TRBD1. Here the CDR3 reads CASSSYPGQGGVDGYTF. CDR3 DNA sequence: TGTGCCAGCAGCTCCTACCCTGGACAGGGTGGAGTCGATGGCTACACCTTC. Based on the CDR3 plus reference TRBV7-9 and TRBJ1-2, the full variable domain is DTGVSQNPRHKITKRGQNVTFRCDPISEHNRLYWYRQTLGQGPEFLTYFQNEAQLEKSRLLSDRFSAERPKGSFSTLEIQRTEQGDSAMYLCASSSYPGQGGVDGYTFGSGTRLTVV.